A single sample gave rise to the 20 T cell receptor beta chains below, sequenced in a study of cytomegalovirus exposure and HLA in healthy donors (dated by TCRdb to between 2016 and 2019). Libraries were built with the immunoSEQ multiplex PCR assay. A mixture of 60 forward primers for TCR Vbeta segments and 13 reverse primers for TCR Jbeta segments was used in the multiplex PCR. TCRdb re-hosts the immuneACCESS table, in-frame sequences only. Its copies lack some clones; in the studies checked, an unresolved V gene accounts for under half of them, and the cause for the rest is not known. The sample table records more than 140,000 clones; roughly 73% of these occur just once. Together, the top ten hold about 3.5% of the sample. Sequencing was done on a sample of PBMCs. The origin of the receptors is a man aged 35-49 years in good health and CMV-seronegative.

This clone has just one count. The chain is built from TRBV27 and TRBJ1-2, with a possible D match to TRBD1 (5 bases). Germline values: CDR1 MNHEY, CDR2 SMNVEV (reference sequence). The CDR3 runs 13 residues. V was pared by 6 bases and J by 8 bases, with 16 bases between. The CDR3 DNA follows: TGTGCCAGCAGCATAGGGGCAGGACGGGGCTACACCTTC. This encodes CASSIGAGRGYTF.

This clone was seen more than once but under ten times. This chain joins TRBV5-1 and TRBJ2-1; D may be TRBD2 (6 bases). Trimming took 3 bases from V and 7 from J, leaving 11 bases between them. The CDR3 contains 13 residues. Germline values: CDR1 SGHRS, CDR2 YFSETQ. The CDR3 DNA reads TGCGCCAGCAGCTGGGACTTGGGGAATGAGCAGTTCTTC. Translated: CASSWDLGNEQFF.

Only one count was recorded for this clone. V usage is TRBV6-1 and J usage is TRBJ2-7, with 16 bases aligning to TRBD2. The CDR3 contains 18 residues. The junction had 11 bases not matched to a gene; V was cut back by 4 bases and J by 5 bases. Germline V gives CDR1 MNHNS, CDR2 SASEGT. CDR3 sequence: CASSGRGLAGGVIHEQYF. The CDR3 nucleotides read TGTGCCAGCAGTGGGAGGGGACTAGCGGGGGGGGTTATCCACGAGCAGTACTTC.

The gene calls are TRBV5-8 and TRBJ1-5, with D possibly matching TRBD1 (5 bases). With 4 bases removed from V and 7 bases from J, the gap between germline ends came to 15 bases. This CDR3 region has 14 residues. Germline V gene sequence: CDR1 SGHTS, CDR2 YDEGEE. CDR3 protein: CASSLGQAGQPQHF. CDR3 DNA: TGTGCCAGCAGCCTAGGACAAGCTGGACAGCCCCAGCATTTT.

The J gene is TRBJ1-2, the V gene TRBV4-2; no reliable D call. In germline, CDR1 is LGHNA, CDR2 YNFKEQ. CDR3 length equals 15 residues. Trimming removed 4 bases at V and 2 bases at J, with 14 bases between. The CDR3 sequence: CASSPSTQQNYGYTF. CDR3 coding DNA: TGTGCCAGCAGCCCATCAACACAGCAGAACTATGGCTACACCTTC.

The chain recombines TRBV7-8 with TRBJ2-2; 8 bases are shared with TRBD2. The CDR3 is made up of 17 amino acids. V dropped 1 base and J dropped 6; count of bases not matched to a gene: 10. The germline gives CDR1 SGHVS, CDR2 FQNEAQ. CDR3 coding DNA: TGTGCCAGCAGCTTAGGGGTAGCGGGACCTGTTGCCGGGGAGCTGTTTTTT. Protein product: CASSLGVAGPVAGELFF.

The chain carries TRBV6-6 and TRBJ1-4; D perhaps matches TRBD1 (6 bases). The CDR3 is 13 residues long. Trimming took 6 bases from V and 13 from J, leaving 18 bases between them. The germline V gene has CDR1 MNHNY and CDR2 SVGAGI (reference sequence). CDR3 region: CASSQQQGCGLFF. CDR3 nucleotides: TGTGCCAGCAGCCAACAACAGGGATGTGGACTGTTTTTT.

This chain joins TRBV5-1 and TRBJ2-2; a possible D gene is TRBD2 (6 bases). The V gene's germline CDR1 is SGHRS and CDR2 YFSETQ. The CDR3 is 16 residues long. Trimming left V 5 bases short and J 1 base short, with 15 bases between. The chain's CDR3 is CASRPRGFMNTGELFF. CDR3 nucleotides: TGCGCCAGCAGACCTCGGGGGTTCATGAACACCGGGGAGCTGTTTTTT.

The V call is TRBV28, the J call TRBJ2-7, with D perhaps TRBD1 (5 bases). The CDR3 length is 13 residues. The V end lost 8 bases, the J end lost 6 bases, and 17 bases lay between the germline ends. Germline V CDR1 and CDR2: MDHEN, SYDVKM. The CDR3 protein is CASGQGSFPEQYF. The CDR3 nucleotides are TGTGCCAGCGGGCAGGGCAGTTTTCCCGAGCAGTACTTC. Together with reference TRBV28 and TRBJ2-7, the CDR3 gives the full variable domain: DVKVTQSSRYLVKRTGEKVFLECVQDMDHENMFWYRQDPGLGLRLIYFSYDVKMKEKGDIPEGYSVSREKKERFSLILESASTNQTSMYLCASGQGSFPEQYFGPGTRLTVT.

The chain combines TRBV2 with TRBJ2-3; 7 nucleotides match TRBD2. CDR1 is SNHLY and CDR2 is FYNNEI in the germline V gene. The V segment lost 9 bases and the J segment 3 bases; nucleotides outside the gene matches: 3. The CDR3 extends over 12 amino acids. The DNA for the CDR3 is TGTGCCAGGGGGGGAGGGACAGATACGCAGTATTTT. Translating it yields CARGGGTDTQYF.

A single count supports this clone. The J gene is TRBJ2-7, the V gene TRBV27, with D tentatively TRBD1 (8 bases). Germline V gene lookup returns CDR1 MNHEY and CDR2 SMNVEV (reference sequence). This CDR3 has 14 residues. V was shortened by 3 bases and J by 6 bases, with 15 bases between the two germline ends. For the CDR3, the DNA is TGTGCCAGCAGTTTTAACAGGGGGGGCGGCGAGCAGTACTTC. Translation gives CASSFNRGGGEQYF.

There are a few counts of this clone. The chain uses TRBV30 and TRBJ1-1; no definite D call. Germline V lookup: CDR1 GTSNPN, CDR2 SVGIG (reference sequence). The CDR3 contains 13 residues. The V end lost 1 base, the J end lost 0 bases, and 6 bases lay between the germline ends. The CDR3 here is CAWSGQMNTEAFF. The CDR3 DNA sequence: TGTGCCTGGAGTGGACAAATGAACACTGAAGCTTTCTTT. The complete variable domain, with remaining parts taken from reference TRBV30 and TRBJ1-1, reads SQTIHQWPATLVQPVGSPLSLECTVEGTSNPNLYWYRQAAGRGLQLLFYSVGIGQISSEVPQNLSASRPQDRQFILSSKKLLLSDSGFYLCAWSGQMNTEAFFGQGTRLTVV.

The rearrangement links TRBV6-5 to TRBJ2-1; D call uncertain. The germline V gene has CDR1 MNHEY and CDR2 SVGAGI. V was shortened by 4 bases and J by 2 bases, with 15 bases between the two germline ends. The CDR3 loop spans 16 amino acids. CDR3 DNA: TGTGCCAGCAGTTTCTCCTACCCGCCCGCCTACAATGAGCAGTTCTTC. Protein sequence: CASSFSYPPAYNEQFF.

The chain carries TRBV5-1 and TRBJ2-1, with TRBD2 matching over 11 bases. Germline CDR1 reads SGHRS; CDR2 reads YFSETQ. This CDR3 has 20 residues. V shed 7 bases, J shed 4 bases, and the junction held 22 bases outside the gene matches. CDR3 sequence (DNA): TGCGCCAGCTCCAACTCGGGCGGTACCGGGACTAGCGGACGATACAATGAGCAGTTCTTC. Its protein product is CASSNSGGTGTSGRYNEQFF.

The chain combines TRBV28 with TRBJ2-6, with D possibly being TRBD2 (7 bases). Germline V CDR1 and CDR2: MDHEN, SYDVKM. The CDR3 is 16 residues long. The germline V and J ends were trimmed by 5 bases and 2 bases, with 13 bases remaining between them. The CDR3 DNA sequence: TGTGCCAGCAGTACCGAGGGGGGGGCTGGGGCCAACGTCCTGACTTTC. It codes for CASSTEGGAGANVLTF.

The V and J genes are TRBV27 and TRBJ1-5; 7 positions agree with TRBD1. Germline V gene lookup returns CDR1 MNHEY and CDR2 SMNVEV (reference sequence). This CDR3 spans 16 amino acids. J lost 5 bases, V lost 4 bases, and 11 bases had no gene match. The CDR3 here is CASSSFPRTGDQPQHF. DNA of the CDR3: TGTGCCAGCAGTTCCTTCCCTCGGACAGGTGATCAGCCCCAGCATTTT.

V and J are TRBV28 and TRBJ2-7; TRBD1 matches at 8 bases. Losses at the gene ends were 8 bases for V and 11 bases for J; bases not matched to a gene: 14. Germline CDR1 MDHEN, CDR2 SYDVKM. CDR3 length: 13 amino acids. CDR3: CASGLTGARNEYF. As DNA, the CDR3 is TGTGCCAGCGGATTGACAGGGGCCAGAAACGAGTACTTC.

The rearrangement links TRBV6-6 to TRBJ1-2; D remains ambiguous. V was trimmed by 6 bases and J by 2 bases, leaving 19 bases between them. Germline CDR1 is MNHNY and CDR2 is SVGAGI (reference sequence). The CDR3 runs to 16 residues. The CDR3 region is CASRTGRESSNYGYTF. The CDR3 DNA reads as TGTGCCAGCAGAACCGGCCGGGAGTCATCCAACTATGGCTACACCTTC.

The chain employs TRBV18 and TRBJ2-7, with TRBD1 matching 7 bases. The germline gives CDR1 KGHSH, CDR2 LQKENI. There are 14 residues in the CDR3. The ends lost 2 bases at V and 6 bases at J; junction bases unmatched: 7. The CDR3 DNA is TGTGCCAGCTCACCAGGGCAGGGGGTACCCGAGCAGTACTTC. Its translation is CASSPGQGVPEQYF.

The chain recombines TRBV7-3 with TRBJ2-1, with 7 bases that match TRBD2. Germline CDR1 and CDR2: SGHTA and FQGTGA. The CDR3 has 18 amino acids. J lost 0 bases, V lost 0 bases, and 8 bases had no gene match. DNA of the CDR3: TGTGCCAGCAGCTTAACGGGGGGAGGGGCTCACTCCTACAATGAGCAGTTCTTC. It encodes CASSLTGGGAHSYNEQFF.